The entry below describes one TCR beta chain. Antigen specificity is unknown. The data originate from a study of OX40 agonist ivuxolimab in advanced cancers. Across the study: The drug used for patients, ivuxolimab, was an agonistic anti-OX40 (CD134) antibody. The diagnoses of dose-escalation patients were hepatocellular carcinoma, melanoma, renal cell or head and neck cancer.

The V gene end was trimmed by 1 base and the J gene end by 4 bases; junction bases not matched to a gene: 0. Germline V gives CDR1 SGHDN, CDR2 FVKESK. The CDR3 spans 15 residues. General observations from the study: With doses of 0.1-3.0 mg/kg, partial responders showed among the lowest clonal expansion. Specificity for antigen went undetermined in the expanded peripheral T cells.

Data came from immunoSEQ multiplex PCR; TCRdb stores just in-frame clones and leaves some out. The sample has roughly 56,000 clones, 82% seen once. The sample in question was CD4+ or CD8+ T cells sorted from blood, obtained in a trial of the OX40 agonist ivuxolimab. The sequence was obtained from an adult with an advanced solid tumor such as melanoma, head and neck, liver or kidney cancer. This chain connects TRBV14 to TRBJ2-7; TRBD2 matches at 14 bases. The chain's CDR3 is CASSQGLAGGYEQYF. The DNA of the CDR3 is TGTGCCAGCAGCCAAGGACTAGCGGGGGGGTACGAGCAGTACTTC.